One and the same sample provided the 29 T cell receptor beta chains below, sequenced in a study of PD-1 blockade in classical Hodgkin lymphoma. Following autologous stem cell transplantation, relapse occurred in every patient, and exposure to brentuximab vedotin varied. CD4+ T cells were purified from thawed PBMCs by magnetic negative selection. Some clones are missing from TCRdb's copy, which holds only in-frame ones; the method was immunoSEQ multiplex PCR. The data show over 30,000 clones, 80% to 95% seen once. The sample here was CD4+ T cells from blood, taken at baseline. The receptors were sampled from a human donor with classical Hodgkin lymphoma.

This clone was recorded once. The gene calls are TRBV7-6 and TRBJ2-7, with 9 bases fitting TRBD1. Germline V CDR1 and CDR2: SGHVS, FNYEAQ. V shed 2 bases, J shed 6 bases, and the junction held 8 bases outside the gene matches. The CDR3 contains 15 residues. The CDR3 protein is CASSLSVTGGAEQYF. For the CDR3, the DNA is TGTGCCAGCAGCTTATCCGTAACAGGGGGCGCCGAGCAGTACTTC. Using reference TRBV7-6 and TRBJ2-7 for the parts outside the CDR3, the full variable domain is GAGVSQSPRYKVTKRGQDVALRCDPISGHVSLYWYRQALGQGPEFLTYFNYEAQQDKSGLPNDRFSAERPEGSISTLTIQRTEQRDSAMYRCASSLSVTGGAEQYFGPGTRLTVT.

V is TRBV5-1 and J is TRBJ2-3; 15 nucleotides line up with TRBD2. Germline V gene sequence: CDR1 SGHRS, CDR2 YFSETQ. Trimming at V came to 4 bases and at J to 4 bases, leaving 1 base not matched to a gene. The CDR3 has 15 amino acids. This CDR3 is CASSGLAGGSDTQYF. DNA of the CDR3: TGCGCCAGCAGCGGACTAGCGGGAGGGTCAGATACGCAGTATTTT.

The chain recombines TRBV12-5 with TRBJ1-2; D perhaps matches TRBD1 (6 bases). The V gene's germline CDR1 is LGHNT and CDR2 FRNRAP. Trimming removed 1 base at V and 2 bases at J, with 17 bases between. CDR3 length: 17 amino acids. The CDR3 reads CASGLAAPGQLNYGYTF. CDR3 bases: TGTGCTAGTGGTTTGGCGGCCCCAGGACAGCTCAACTATGGCTACACCTTC.

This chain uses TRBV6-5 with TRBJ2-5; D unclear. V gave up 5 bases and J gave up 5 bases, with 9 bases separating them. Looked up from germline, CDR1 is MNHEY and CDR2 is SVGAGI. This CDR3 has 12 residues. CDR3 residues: CASSDLVETQYF. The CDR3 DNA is TGTGCCAGCAGTGACCTCGTGGAGACCCAGTACTTC.

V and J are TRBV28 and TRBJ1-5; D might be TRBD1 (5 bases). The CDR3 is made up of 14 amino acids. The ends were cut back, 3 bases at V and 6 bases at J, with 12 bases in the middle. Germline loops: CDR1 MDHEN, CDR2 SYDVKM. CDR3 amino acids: CASSFRSGSQPQHF. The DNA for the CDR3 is TGTGCCAGCAGTTTCAGGTCAGGGAGTCAGCCCCAGCATTTT. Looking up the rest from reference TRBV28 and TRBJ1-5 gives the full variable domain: DVKVTQSSRYLVKRTGEKVFLECVQDMDHENMFWYRQDPGLGLRLIYFSYDVKMKEKGDIPEGYSVSREKKERFSLILESASTNQTSMYLCASSFRSGSQPQHFGDGTRLSIL.

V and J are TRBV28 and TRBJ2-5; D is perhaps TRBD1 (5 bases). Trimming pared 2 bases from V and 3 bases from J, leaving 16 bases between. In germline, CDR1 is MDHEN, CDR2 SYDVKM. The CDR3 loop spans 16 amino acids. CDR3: CASSLVQGRVEETQYF. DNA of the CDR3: TGTGCCAGCAGTTTAGTCCAGGGAAGGGTGGAAGAGACCCAGTACTTC.

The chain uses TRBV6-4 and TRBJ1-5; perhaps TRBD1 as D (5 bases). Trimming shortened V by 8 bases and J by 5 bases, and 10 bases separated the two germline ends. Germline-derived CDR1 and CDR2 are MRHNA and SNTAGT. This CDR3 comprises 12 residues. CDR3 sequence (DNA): TGTGCCAGCGGGGACCGAGATCAGCCCCAGCATTTT. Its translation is CASGDRDQPQHF.

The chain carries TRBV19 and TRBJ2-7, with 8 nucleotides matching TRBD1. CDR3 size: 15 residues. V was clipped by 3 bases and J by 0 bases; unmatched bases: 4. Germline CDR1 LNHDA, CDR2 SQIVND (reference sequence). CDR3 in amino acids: CASSIKDRVSYEQYF. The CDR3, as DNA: TGTGCCAGTAGTATTAAGGACAGGGTCTCCTACGAGCAGTACTTC.

The CDR3: CASSSPTSGTNNEQFF. CDR3 nucleotides: TGTGCCAGCAGTTCCCCGACTAGCGGGACCAACAATGAGCAGTTCTTC. V usage is TRBV28 and J usage is TRBJ2-1; 11 bases align to TRBD2. J was trimmed by 5 bases and V by 4 bases; bases with no gene match: 7. CDR1 MDHEN and CDR2 SYDVKM come from the germline V gene. CDR3 size: 16 residues.

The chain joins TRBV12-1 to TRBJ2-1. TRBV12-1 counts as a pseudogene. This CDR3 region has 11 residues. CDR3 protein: CASSPANEQFF. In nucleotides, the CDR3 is TGTGCCAGCAGCCCGGCCAATGAGCAGTTCTTC.

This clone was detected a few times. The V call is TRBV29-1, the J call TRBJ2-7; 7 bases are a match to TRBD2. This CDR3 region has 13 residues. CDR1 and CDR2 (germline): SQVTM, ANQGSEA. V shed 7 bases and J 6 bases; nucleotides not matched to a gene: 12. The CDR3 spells CSAQGGRAAEQYF. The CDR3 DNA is TGCAGCGCCCAAGGAGGGAGGGCCGCCGAGCAGTACTTC.

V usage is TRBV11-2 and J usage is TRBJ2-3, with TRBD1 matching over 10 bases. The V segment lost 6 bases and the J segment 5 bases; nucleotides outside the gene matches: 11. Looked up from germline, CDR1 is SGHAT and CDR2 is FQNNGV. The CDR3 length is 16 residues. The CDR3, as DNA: TGTGCCAGCAGAAAACCGGGGACAGGGGTGCAAGATACGCAGTATTTT. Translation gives CASRKPGTGVQDTQYF.

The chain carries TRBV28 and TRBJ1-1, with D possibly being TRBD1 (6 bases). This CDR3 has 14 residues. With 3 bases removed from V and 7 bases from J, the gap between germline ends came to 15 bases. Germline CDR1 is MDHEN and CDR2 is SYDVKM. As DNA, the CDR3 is TGTGCCAGCAGTTTCCCCCAACAGGGAATTGAAGCTTTCTTT. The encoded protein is CASSFPQQGIEAFF.

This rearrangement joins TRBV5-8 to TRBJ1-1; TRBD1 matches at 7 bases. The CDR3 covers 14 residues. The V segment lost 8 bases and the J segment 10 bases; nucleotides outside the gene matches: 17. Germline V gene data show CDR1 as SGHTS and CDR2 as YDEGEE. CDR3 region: CASNFRRDSRGAFF. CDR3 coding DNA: TGTGCCAGTAACTTCCGCCGGGACAGCAGGGGAGCTTTCTTT.

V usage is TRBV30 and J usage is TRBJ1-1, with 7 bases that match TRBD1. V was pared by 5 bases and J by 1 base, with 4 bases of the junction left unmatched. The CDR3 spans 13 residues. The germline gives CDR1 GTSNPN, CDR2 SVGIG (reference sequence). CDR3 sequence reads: CAWQRDRNTEAFF. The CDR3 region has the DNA TGTGCCTGGCAAAGGGACAGGAACACTGAAGCTTTCTTT.

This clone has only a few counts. The CDR3, as DNA: TGTGCCAGCAGTTACTCGAGAGGGCCAAATCAGCCCCAGCATTTT. Residues: CASSYSRGPNQPQHF. This chain uses TRBV6-5 with TRBJ1-5; D gene ambiguous. The V gene lost 0 bases and the J gene lost 4 bases, with 10 bases spanning the gap. The CDR3 totals 15 residues. Germline V lookup: CDR1 MNHEY, CDR2 SVGAGI.

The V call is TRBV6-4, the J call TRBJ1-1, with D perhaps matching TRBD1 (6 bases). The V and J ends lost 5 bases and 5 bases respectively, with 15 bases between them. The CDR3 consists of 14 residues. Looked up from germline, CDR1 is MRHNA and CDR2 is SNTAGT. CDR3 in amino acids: CASSREGGRTEAFF. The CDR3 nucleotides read TGTGCCAGCAGTCGCGAAGGGGGGAGGACTGAAGCTTTCTTT.

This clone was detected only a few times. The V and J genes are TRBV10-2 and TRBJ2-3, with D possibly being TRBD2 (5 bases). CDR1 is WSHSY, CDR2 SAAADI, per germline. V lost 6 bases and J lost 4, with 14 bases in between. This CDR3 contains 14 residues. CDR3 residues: CASSPGSSADTQYF. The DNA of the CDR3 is TGCGCCAGCAGCCCGGGGTCAAGTGCAGATACGCAGTATTTT.

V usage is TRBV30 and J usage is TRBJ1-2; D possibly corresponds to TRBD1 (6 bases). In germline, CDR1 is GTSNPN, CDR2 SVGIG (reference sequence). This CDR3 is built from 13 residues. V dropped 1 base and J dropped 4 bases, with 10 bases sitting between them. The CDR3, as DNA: TGTGCCTGGAGTGCGGGACACTCCTATGGCTACACCTTC. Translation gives CAWSAGHSYGYTF.

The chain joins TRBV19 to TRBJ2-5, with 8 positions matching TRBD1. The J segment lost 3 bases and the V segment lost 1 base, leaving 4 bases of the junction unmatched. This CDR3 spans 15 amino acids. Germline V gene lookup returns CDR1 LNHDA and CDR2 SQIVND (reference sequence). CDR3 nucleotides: TGTGCCAGTAGTATAGGGACAGGGTCGGAAGAGACCCAGTACTTC. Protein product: CASSIGTGSEETQYF.

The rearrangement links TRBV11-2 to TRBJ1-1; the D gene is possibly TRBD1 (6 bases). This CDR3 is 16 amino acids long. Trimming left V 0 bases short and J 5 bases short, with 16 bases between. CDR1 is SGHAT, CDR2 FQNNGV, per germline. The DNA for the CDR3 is TGTGCCAGCAGCTTAGATACCCCAGGGGTGGGGACTGAAGCTTTCTTT. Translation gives CASSLDTPGVGTEAFF.

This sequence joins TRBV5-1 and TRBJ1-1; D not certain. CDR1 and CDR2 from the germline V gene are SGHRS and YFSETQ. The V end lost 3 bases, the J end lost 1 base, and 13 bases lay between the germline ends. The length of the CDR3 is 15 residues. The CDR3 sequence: CASSSDPGGNTEAFF. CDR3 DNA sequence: TGCGCCAGCAGCTCAGACCCTGGAGGGAACACTGAAGCTTTCTTT. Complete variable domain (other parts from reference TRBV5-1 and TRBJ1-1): KAGVTQTPRYLIKTRGQQVTLSCSPISGHRSVSWYQQTPGQGLQFLFEYFSETQRNKGNFPGRFSGRQFSNSRSEMNVSTLELGDSALYLCASSSDPGGNTEAFFGQGTRLTVV.

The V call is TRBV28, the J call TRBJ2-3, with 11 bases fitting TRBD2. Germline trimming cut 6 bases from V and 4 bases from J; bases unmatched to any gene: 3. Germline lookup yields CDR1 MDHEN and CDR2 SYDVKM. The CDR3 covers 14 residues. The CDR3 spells CASSLAGGPDTQYF. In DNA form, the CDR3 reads TGTGCCAGCAGCTTAGCGGGAGGGCCAGATACGCAGTATTTT.

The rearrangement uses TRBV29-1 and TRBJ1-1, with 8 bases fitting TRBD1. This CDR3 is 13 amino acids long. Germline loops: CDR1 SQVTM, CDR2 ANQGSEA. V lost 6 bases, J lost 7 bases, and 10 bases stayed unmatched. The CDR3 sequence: CSVAKTGAGEAFF. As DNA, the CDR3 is TGCAGCGTAGCCAAGACAGGGGCTGGTGAAGCTTTCTTT. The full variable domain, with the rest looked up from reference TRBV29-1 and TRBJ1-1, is SAVISQKPSRDICQRGTSLTIQCQVDSQVTMMFWYRQQPGQSLTLIATANQGSEATYESGFVIDKFPISRPNLTFSTLTVSNMSPEDSSIYLCSVAKTGAGEAFFGQGTRLTVV.

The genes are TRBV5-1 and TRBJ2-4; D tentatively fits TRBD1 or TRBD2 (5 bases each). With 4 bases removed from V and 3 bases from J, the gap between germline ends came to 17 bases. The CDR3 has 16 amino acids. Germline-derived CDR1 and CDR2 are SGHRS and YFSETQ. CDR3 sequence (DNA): TGCGCCAGCAGCCCGCCGGGGCCCACCGGCAAAAACATTCAGTACTTC. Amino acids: CASSPPGPTGKNIQYF.

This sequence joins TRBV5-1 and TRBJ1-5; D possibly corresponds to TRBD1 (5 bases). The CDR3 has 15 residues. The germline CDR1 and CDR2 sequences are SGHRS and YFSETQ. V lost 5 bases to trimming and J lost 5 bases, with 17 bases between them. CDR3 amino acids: CASRSGTEGYQPQHF. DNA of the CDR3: TGCGCCAGCAGGTCTGGGACCGAGGGATATCAGCCCCAGCATTTT.

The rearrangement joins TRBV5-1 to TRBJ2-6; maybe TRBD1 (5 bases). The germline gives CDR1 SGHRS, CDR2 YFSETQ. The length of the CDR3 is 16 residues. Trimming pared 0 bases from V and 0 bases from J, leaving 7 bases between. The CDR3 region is CASSLGQTSGANVLTF. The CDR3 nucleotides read TGCGCCAGCAGCTTGGGACAGACCTCTGGGGCCAACGTCCTGACTTTC.

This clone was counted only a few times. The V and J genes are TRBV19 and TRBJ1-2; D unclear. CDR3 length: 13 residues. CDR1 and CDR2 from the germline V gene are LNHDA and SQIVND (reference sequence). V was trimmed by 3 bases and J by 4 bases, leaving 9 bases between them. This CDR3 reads CASSMQAGYGYTF. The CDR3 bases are TGTGCCAGTAGTATGCAGGCGGGCTATGGCTACACCTTC.

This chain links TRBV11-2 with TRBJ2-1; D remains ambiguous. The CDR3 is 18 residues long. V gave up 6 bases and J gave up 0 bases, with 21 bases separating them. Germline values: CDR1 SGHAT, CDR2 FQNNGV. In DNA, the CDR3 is TGTGCCAGCAGGGATGACCATGCCCTCGGTTACTCCTACAATGAGCAGTTCTTC. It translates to CASRDDHALGYSYNEQFF. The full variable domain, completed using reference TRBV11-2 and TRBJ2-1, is EAGVAQSPRYKIIEKRQSVAFWCNPISGHATLYWYQQILGQGPKLLIQFQNNGVVDDSQLPKDRFSAERLKGVDSTLKIQPAKLEDSAVYLCASRDDHALGYSYNEQFFGPGTRLTVL.